The source of this T cell receptor (beta chain) is a study of CD8+CD57+ T cells in acquired aplastic anemia (dated by TCRdb to the late 2010s). For the wider study: On average, sorted CD4+ and CD8+ cells yielded roughly 3.4 ug of extracted DNA, with a range of roughly 0.18 to 30 ug. Mean read counts for healthy donor samples were approximately 10 million for CD4+ cells and fewer than 12 million for CD8+ cells.

This clonotype was seen ten or more times. Its cognate antigen has yet to be identified. Base qualities are not provided; no much larger clone lies one nucleotide away. TCR beta VDJ combination and CDR3 sequence profiling used genomic DNA as the template. TCR repertoire sequencing was run on an Illumina HiSeq 2000. The published analysis was carried out like this. Repertoires were assessed using TRBV/TRBJ rearrangement plots, CDR3 size and DJ length profiles, and Simpson's diversity index. The immunodominant clone was defined as the most abundant DNA sequence in deep sequencing data. CDR3 amino acid sequences were screened for sharing across subjects and were compared with published repertoires and the VDJdb database. TCRdb reprocessed the public reads (quality trimming at Q25 with fastp, clone calling with MiXCR) and kept in-frame beta chains. When rows share a CDR3 protein, they turn into one entry using the most common DNA and genes. These V and J calls rely on TCRdb rather than the paper's analysis. Across this sample there are some 220,000 distinct CDR3 sequences, with 34% seen only once. The top ten clones comprise 0.9% to 1.2% of the sample.

Points the paper makes about the study in general: Between patients and healthy controls, no significant difference in CD8+ Simpson's diversity was found (P=0.060). Around 28 CD8+ CDR3 sequences were found to be shared between patients and controls, but these sequences appeared to be highly expressed in patients and within the immunodominant clones of the patients.

The study deep-sequenced TCR repertoires of sorted CD4+ and CD8+ blood T cells from severe aplastic anemia patients and healthy subjects. Ficoll-Paque density gradient centrifugation was used to isolate peripheral blood mononuclear cells. Before DNA extraction, CD4+ and CD8+ T cells were sorted with FACS or magnetic beads. The CDR3 numbers 13 residues from cysteine through phenylalanine. The retained sequence is limited to the CDR3, 39 bases, with the frame set at the first base. The germline V gene (reference sequence) yields SEHNR for CDR1 and FQNEAQ for CDR2. The trim is 1 base for V and 5 bases for J, with a gap of 9 bases between the germline ends.

The rearrangement joined TRBV7-9 to TRBJ2-7; TRBD1 is a weak D gene call, 5 bases matching. The origin of this receptor is a human donor in good health, serving as a control. Sequencing used sorted CD4+, CD8+, or CD8+CD57+ T cells (not recorded which) from PBMCs. The DNA sequence is as follows: TGTGCCAGCAGCTTAGGGGGCGGTGACGAGCAGTACTTC. Its amino acids are CASSLGGGDEQYF. Joined to the reference TRBV7-9 and TRBJ2-7 proteins, this CDR3 gives the full variable domain: DTGVSQNPRHKITKRGQNVTFRCDPISEHNRLYWYRQTLGQGPEFLTYFQNEAQLEKSRLLSDRFSAERPKGSFSTLEIQRTEQGDSAMYLCASSLGGGDEQYFGPGTRLTVT.